This TCR beta chain was profiled in a study of T cell responses to AZD1222 COVID-19 vaccine. Trimming took 5 bases from V and 4 from J, leaving 12 bases between them. The CDR3 has 13 amino acids. The germline gives CDR1 SEHNR, CDR2 FQNEAQ (reference sequence). As to this clone: Its antigen is not identified.

Notes on the study in general: Females made up more of the donors, who were largely white British, and clonal diversity may have come out too low.

The assay was immunoSEQ multiplex PCR, and TCRdb's table has in-frame clones only and misses some. The sample shows fewer than 50,000 clones, roughly 87% of them seen only once. The source was peripheral blood, collected 28 days after the second AZD1222 dose. V and J are TRBV7-9 and TRBJ2-7; no firm D call. This TCR was sampled from an adult who received the AZD1222 COVID-19 vaccine. Written as DNA, the CDR3 is TGTGCCAGCAGCCCAATCGACGGTTACGAGCAGTACTTC. Its translation is CASSPIDGYEQYF.